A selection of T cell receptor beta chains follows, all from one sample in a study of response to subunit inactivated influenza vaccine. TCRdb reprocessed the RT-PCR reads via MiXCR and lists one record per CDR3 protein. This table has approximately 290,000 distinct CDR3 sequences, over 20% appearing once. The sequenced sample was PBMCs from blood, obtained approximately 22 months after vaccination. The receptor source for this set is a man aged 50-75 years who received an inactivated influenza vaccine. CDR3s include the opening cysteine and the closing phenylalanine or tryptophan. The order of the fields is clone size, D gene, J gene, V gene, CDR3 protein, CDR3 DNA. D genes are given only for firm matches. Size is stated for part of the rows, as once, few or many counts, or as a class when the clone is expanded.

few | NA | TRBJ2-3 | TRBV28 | CATRGGSDTQYF | TGTGCCACCCGAGGGGGTTCAGATACGCAGTATTTT
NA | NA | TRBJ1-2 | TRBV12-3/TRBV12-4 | CASRDGGYGYTF | TGTGCCAGCAGGGACGGCGGCTATGGCTACACCTTC
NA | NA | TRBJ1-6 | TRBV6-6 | CASSYSIGTSSPLHF | TGTGCCAGCAGTTACTCGATAGGGACGAGTTCACCCCTCCACTTT
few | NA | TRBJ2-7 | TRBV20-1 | CSARDLTGNYEQYF | TGCAGTGCTAGAGATCTAACCGGAAACTACGAGCAGTACTTC
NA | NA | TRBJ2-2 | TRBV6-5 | CASSYTSPGELFF | TGTGCCAGCAGTTACACCTCTCCGGGGGAGCTGTTTTTT
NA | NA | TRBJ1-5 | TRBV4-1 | CASSQISNQPQHF | TGCGCCAGCAGCCAGATTAGCAATCAGCCCCAGCATTTT
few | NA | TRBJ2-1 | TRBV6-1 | CASRKLSGHEQFF | TGTGCCAGCAGAAAACTTAGCGGACATGAGCAGTTCTTC
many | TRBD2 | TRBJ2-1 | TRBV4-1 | CASSHDGGAHNEQFF | TGCGCCAGCAGCCATGACGGGGGGGCCCACAATGAGCAGTTCTTC
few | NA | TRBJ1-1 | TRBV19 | CASSPALRQLNTEAFF | TGTGCCAGTAGTCCCGCCCTTCGGCAGTTGAACACTGAAGCTTTCTTT
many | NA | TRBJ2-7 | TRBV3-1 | CASSHNYEQYF | TGTGCCAGCAGCCACAACTACGAGCAGTACTTC
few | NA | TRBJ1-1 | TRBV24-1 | CATSEGVNTEAFF | TGTGCCACCAGTGAAGGGGTGAACACTGAAGCTTTCTTT
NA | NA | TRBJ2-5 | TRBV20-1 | CSARETNRETQYF | TGCAGTGCTAGAGAGACGAATCGGGAGACCCAGTACTTC
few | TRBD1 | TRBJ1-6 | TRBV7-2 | CASSRSRDRASPLHF | TGTGCCAGCAGCCGCTCCCGGGACAGGGCTTCACCCCTCCACTTT
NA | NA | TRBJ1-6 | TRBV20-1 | CSATQGTDNSPLHF | TGCAGTGCTACACAGGGAACAGATAATTCACCCCTCCACTTT
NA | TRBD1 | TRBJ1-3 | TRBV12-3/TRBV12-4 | CASSRGRGLSAIYF | TGTGCCAGCAGCCGAGGCAGGGGGCTGAGCGCCATATATTTT
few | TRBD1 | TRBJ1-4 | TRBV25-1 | CASSEWGTGAWVTNEKLFF | TGTGCCAGCAGTGAATGGGGGACAGGGGCGTGGGTAACTAATGAAAAACTGTTTTTT
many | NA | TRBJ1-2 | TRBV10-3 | CAISEPGLQVPYGYTF | TGTGCCATCAGTGAGCCGGGATTACAGGTTCCCTACGGCTACACCTTC
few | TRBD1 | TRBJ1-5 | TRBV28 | CASSTPGTGVAQPQHF | TGTGCCAGCAGTACACCCGGGACAGGAGTGGCTCAGCCCCAGCATTTT
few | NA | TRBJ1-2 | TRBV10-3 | CAIRVGQTHGYTF | TGTGCCATCAGGGTGGGCCAGACCCATGGCTACACCTTC
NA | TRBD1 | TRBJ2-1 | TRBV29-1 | CSVTGTRVWDEQFF | TGCAGCGTGACAGGGACGCGCGTTTGGGATGAGCAGTTCTTC
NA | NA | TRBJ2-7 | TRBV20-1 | CSARLTASYEQYF | TGCAGTGCTAGACTGACAGCCTCCTACGAGCAGTACTTC
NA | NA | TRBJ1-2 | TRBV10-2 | CASSESLGGGLGYTF | TGCGCCAGCAGTGAGTCCCTAGGCGGGGGGCTCGGCTACACCTTC
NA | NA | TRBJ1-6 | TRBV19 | CASTDGDRPLHF | TGTGCCAGTACTGACGGAGATCGGCCCCTCCACTTT
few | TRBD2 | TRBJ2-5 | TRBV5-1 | CASSLVASGIGPGETQYF | TGCGCCAGCAGCTTGGTGGCTAGCGGGATTGGACCGGGAGAGACCCAGTACTTC
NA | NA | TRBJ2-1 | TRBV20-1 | CSAADSYSSYNEQFF | TGCAGTGCTGCTGACAGCTACAGCTCCTACAATGAGCAGTTCTTC
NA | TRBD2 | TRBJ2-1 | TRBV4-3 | CASSQEGAGGSYNEQFF | TGCGCCAGCAGCCAAGAAGGAGCGGGGGGTTCCTACAATGAGCAGTTCTTC
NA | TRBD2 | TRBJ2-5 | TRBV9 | CASSVAAGAQETQYF | TGTGCCAGCAGTGTCGCTGCGGGAGCACAAGAGACCCAGTACTTC
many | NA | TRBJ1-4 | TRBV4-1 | CASSQGPSNEKLFF | TGCGCCAGCAGCCAAGGACCTTCAAATGAAAAACTGTTTTTT
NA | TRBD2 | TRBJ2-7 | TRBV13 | CASSLGRASGYEQYF | TGTGCCAGCAGCTTAGGCCGGGCTAGCGGTTACGAGCAGTACTTC
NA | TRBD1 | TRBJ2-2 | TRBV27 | CASSLKGIRRGLLTNTGELFF | TGTGCCAGCAGTCTAAAGGGCATACGCAGGGGGCTCCTCACGAACACCGGGGAGCTGTTTTTT
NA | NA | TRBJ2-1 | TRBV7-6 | CASSLVGTPYNEQFF | TGTGCCAGCAGCTTAGTCGGGACACCCTACAATGAGCAGTTCTTC
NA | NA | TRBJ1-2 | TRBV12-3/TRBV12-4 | CASSFSVAGGYTF | TGTGCCAGCAGTTTCAGCGTCGCAGGGGGCTACACCTTC
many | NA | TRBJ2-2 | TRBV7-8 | CASSLKIRTINTGELFF | TGTGCCAGCAGCTTAAAGATAAGAACTATTAACACCGGGGAGCTGTTTTTT
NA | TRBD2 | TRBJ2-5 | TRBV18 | CASSPPGLGEETQYF | TGTGCCAGCTCACCACCGGGACTAGGGGAGGAGACCCAGTACTTC
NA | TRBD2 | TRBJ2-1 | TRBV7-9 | CASSLSLGLVIGNEQFF | TGTGCCAGCAGCTTAAGCCTGGGACTAGTGATCGGGAATGAGCAGTTCTTC
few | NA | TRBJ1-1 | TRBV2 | CASSEAQGSNTEAFF | TGTGCCAGCAGTGAAGCTCAGGGCTCAAACACTGAAGCTTTCTTT
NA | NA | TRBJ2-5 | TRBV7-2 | CASSLAVAETQYF | TGTGCCAGCAGCTTAGCAGTTGCGGAGACCCAGTACTTC
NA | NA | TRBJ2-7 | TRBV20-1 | CSARDLTYEQYF | TGCAGTGCTAGGGACCTGACCTACGAGCAGTACTTC
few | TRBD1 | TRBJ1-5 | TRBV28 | CAGEQGVGQPQHF | TGTGCCGGAGAACAGGGGGTAGGTCAGCCCCAGCATTTT
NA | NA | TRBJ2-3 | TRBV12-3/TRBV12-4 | CASSSEVGTDTQYF | TGTGCCAGCAGTTCGGAGGTTGGCACAGATACGCAGTATTTT
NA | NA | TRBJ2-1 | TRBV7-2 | CASSYRWDEQFF | TGTGCCAGCAGCTATAGGTGGGATGAGCAGTTCTTC
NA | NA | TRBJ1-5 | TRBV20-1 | CSAREQGDQPQHF | TGCAGTGCTAGAGAACAGGGAGATCAGCCCCAGCATTTT
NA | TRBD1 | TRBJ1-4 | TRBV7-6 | CASSLYRGANEKLFF | TGTGCCAGCAGCCTCTACAGGGGAGCTAATGAAAAACTGTTTTTT
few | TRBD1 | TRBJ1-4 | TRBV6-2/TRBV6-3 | CASRKGQGDEKLFF | TGTGCCAGCAGAAAGGGACAGGGGGACGAAAAACTGTTTTTT
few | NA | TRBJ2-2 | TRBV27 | CASRNQGNTGELFF | TGTGCCAGCAGGAACCAGGGGAACACCGGGGAGCTGTTTTTT
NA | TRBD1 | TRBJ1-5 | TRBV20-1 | CSATRGPGGGNQPQHF | TGCAGTGCCACCAGGGGCCCAGGGGGCGGCAATCAGCCCCAGCATTTT
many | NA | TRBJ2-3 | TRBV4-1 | CASSQDHKNTQYF | TGCGCCAGCAGCCAAGATCATAAGAATACGCAGTATTTT
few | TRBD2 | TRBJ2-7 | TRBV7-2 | CASSHRTSGVYEQYF | TGTGCCAGCAGCCACAGGACTAGCGGAGTTTACGAGCAGTACTTC
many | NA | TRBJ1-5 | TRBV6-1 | CASSPTLGPNQPQHF | TGTGCCAGCAGCCCTACCCTGGGGCCCAATCAGCCCCAGCATTTT
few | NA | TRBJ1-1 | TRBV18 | CASSPIKLMNTEAFF | TGTGCCAGCTCACCTATCAAATTGATGAACACTGAAGCTTTCTTT
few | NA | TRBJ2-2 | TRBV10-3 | CAISESWDLQTGELFF | TGTGCCATCAGTGAGTCCTGGGATCTGCAAACCGGGGAGCTGTTTTTT
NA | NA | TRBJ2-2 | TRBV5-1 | CASSSHKDRTMMNTGELFF | TGCGCCAGCAGCTCACACAAAGACAGAACAATGATGAACACCGGGGAGCTGTTTTTT
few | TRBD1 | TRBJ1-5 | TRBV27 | CASSGADRGKGQPQHF | TGTGCCAGCAGTGGGGCGGACAGGGGGAAAGGACAGCCCCAGCATTTT
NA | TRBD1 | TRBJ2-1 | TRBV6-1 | CASRAGTDYNEQFF | TGTGCCAGCAGAGCCGGGACAGATTACAATGAGCAGTTCTTC